This note documents a single T cell receptor (beta chain) sequence. Its antigen target is currently unknown. Per-nucleotide qualities are absent, and no much larger clonotype sits a single base away. CDR3 length: 17 amino acids, cysteine to phenylalanine. Only the CDR3 region is kept as DNA, spanning 51 bases read in frame from base 1. CDR1 and CDR2, looked up from the germline V gene, are SGHTA and FQGNSA. The V end gives up 5 bases and the J end 5 bases, leaving 8 bases in the junction not matched to a gene. The sample comes from a study of blood T cell repertoires in COVID-19 (dated by TCRdb to 2018 to 2021). At the level of the whole study: Samples from collaborators originated in the United States, Italy and Spain and spanned both the acute and convalescent phases of COVID-19. The dataset comprised deeply sampled blood TCRbeta repertoires from subjects exposed to, actively infected with, or recovered from COVID-19. HLA class I and class II types, where available, came from metadata supplied by the sample provider rather than from assay-based typing. A de-identified subject ID, COVID-19 status, age in years and sex were almost always included in the sample metadata. The repertoires were released in a freely available public database meant as a resource for research on the immune response to SARS-CoV-2. The samples were drawn from the first 160 participants of the ongoing ImmuneRACE study and from 1,200 or so subjects provided by 6 global collaborators. The prospective study material was composed of cDNA or gDNA derived from T cells, B-cell-depleted T cells, or PBMCs.

TCRbeta CDR3 regions were amplified from genomic DNA using the immunoSEQ Assay, a bias-controlled multiplex PCR. The paper's data handling went like this. The number of nucleated cells in each sample was estimated by amplification of reference gene primers within the assay. To quantify the absolute abundance of each unique TCRbeta CDR3 rearrangement, sequence reads were collapsed and filtered. For each sample, productive Simpson clonality was calculated as the square root of Simpson's diversity index over productive rearrangements. In TCRdb, the immuneACCESS table is reduced to in-frame sequences with V and J assigned. These tables do not hold every clone; where another copy was compared, an unresolved V gene accounts for under half, and the others remain unexplained. V and J calls plus clone size are reproduced from that table; the DNA served to infer D and trimming. The sample includes around 300,000 clones, with roughly nine tenths observed a single time. 2.5% to 3% of the sample comes from the top ten.

General study outcomes and caveats: How much clinical and demographic metadata was included differed by source and by participant, and the metadata was provided uncurated.

One collaborating source in Seattle enrolled patients during active infection and followed them longitudinally through the course of disease. Collaborating institutions collected whole blood in K2EDTA tubes following their own protocols. For TCRbeta analysis, collaborators shipped samples in one of three forms: frozen whole blood, isolated PBMCs, or DNA extracted from either of those sample types. This receptor was identified in a woman aged 25 to 39 with COVID-19, enrolled during active disease. Sequencing used peripheral blood. The V and J segments used are TRBV7-2 and TRBJ2-5, with 16 bases matching TRBD2. The DNA sequence reads TGTGCCAGCAGCCCAGGGACTAGCGGGAGGGGTGGGGAGACCCAGTACTTC. It codes for CASSPGTSGRGGETQYF.